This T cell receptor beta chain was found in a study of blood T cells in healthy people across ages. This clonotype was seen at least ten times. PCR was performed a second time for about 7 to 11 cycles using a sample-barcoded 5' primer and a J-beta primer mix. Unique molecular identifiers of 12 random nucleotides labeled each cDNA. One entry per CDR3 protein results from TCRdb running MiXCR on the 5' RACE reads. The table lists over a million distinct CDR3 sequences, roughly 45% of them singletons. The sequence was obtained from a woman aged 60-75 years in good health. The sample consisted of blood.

The CDR3 DNA is TGTGCCAGCTCAGTAAAAGAAGAGACCCAGTACTTC. It is translated as CASSVKEETQYF. The genes are TRBV18 and TRBJ2-5; D is ambiguous. Germline V gene data show CDR1 as KGHSH and CDR2 as LQKENI. This CDR3 spans 12 amino acids. Trimming took 5 bases from V and 3 from J, leaving 7 bases between them.